The next 27 T cell receptor beta chains were all read from a single sample in a study of T cell responses to AZD1222 COVID-19 vaccine. Produced via immunoSEQ multiplex PCR; TCRdb's table is partial and in-frame only. The sample contains tens of thousands of clones, 80% to 95% of which appear only once. The input for sequencing was peripheral blood, taken 28 days after the second AZD1222 dose. The receptors here all came from an adult who received the AZD1222 COVID-19 vaccine.

The V and J genes are TRBV6-5 and TRBJ1-2; TRBD1 matches at 8 bases. Germline V gives CDR1 MNHEY, CDR2 SVGAGI. The CDR3 length is 14 residues. Germline trimming cut 2 bases from V and 4 bases from J; bases unmatched to any gene: 3. This chain's CDR3 is CASSYGQGSYGYTF. CDR3 DNA: TGTGCCAGCAGTTACGGACAGGGAAGCTATGGCTACACCTTC.

The CDR3 loop reads CASSPFPQGAVYGYTF. CDR3 coding DNA: TGTGCCAGCAGCCCCTTCCCTCAGGGGGCTGTCTATGGCTACACCTTC. The rearrangement uses TRBV7-2 and TRBJ1-2; 8 nucleotides match TRBD1. Germline CDR1 is SGHTA and CDR2 is FQGNSA. The V gene end was trimmed by 5 bases and the J gene end by 4 bases; junction bases not matched to a gene: 12. The CDR3 contains 16 residues.

The J gene is TRBJ2-2, the V gene TRBV6-5; TRBD2 might be the D (5 bases). Germline V CDR1 and CDR2: MNHEY, SVGAGI. The CDR3 has 14 residues. V shed 7 bases and J shed 4 bases, with 13 bases lying between them. CDR3 sequence (DNA): TGTGCCAGCATAAAGAGCGGACCCACCGGGGAGCTGTTTTTT. It encodes CASIKSGPTGELFF.

For this clone: Distinct nucleotide sequences in the sample also encode this CDR3. The genes are TRBV14 and TRBJ1-2; the D is unclear. The V gene lost 4 bases and the J gene lost 4 bases, with 10 bases spanning the gap. CDR3 length: 13 residues. From germline, CDR1 is SGHDN and CDR2 FVKESK. CDR3 coding DNA: TGTGCCAGCAGCCGAAATAGGGTCTATGGCTACACCTTC. Residues: CASSRNRVYGYTF.

This clone was observed a single time. This sequence joins TRBV6-6 and TRBJ2-4, with 13 bases identical to TRBD2. The CDR3 sequence is 16 residues long. Germline V gene lookup returns CDR1 MNHNY and CDR2 SVGAGI (reference sequence). J was trimmed by 6 bases and V by 6 bases; bases with no gene match: 8. The CDR3, as DNA: TGTGCCAGCAGGCCACTAGCGGGGGGGCAGGGAAACATTCAGTACTTC. It is translated as CASRPLAGGQGNIQYF.

In DNA form, the CDR3 reads TGTGCCAGCAGCCAAAGGAGGGCAGGGAACACTGAAGCTTTCTTT. Translating gives CASSQRRAGNTEAFF. The chain uses TRBV3-1 (or the pseudogene TRBV3-2) and TRBJ1-1, with D uncertain. The CDR3 runs 15 residues. CDR1 LGHDT and CDR2 YNNKEL come from the germline V gene (reference sequence). Trimming cost V 2 bases and J 1 base, with 11 bases left between them.

This chain uses TRBV6-5 with TRBJ1-1; D is perhaps TRBD1 (6 bases). The V gene lost 6 bases and the J gene lost 7 bases, with 18 bases spanning the gap. This CDR3 spans 14 amino acids. Germline loops: CDR1 MNHEY, CDR2 SVGAGI. The CDR3 bases are TGTGCCAGCAGGGGTTTTAGGGGGGCGGGTGAAGCTTTCTTT. Translating it yields CASRGFRGAGEAFF.

The chain is built from TRBV18 and TRBJ1-3; 8 nucleotides agree with TRBD1. The CDR3 loop spans 15 amino acids. Germline CDR1 KGHSH, CDR2 LQKENI. V lost 3 bases and J lost 0; bases outside the gene matches: 1. CDR3 protein: CASSPQGASGNTIYF. Written as DNA, the CDR3 is TGTGCCAGCTCACCCCAGGGGGCCTCTGGAAACACCATATATTTT.

The chain joins TRBV11-2 to TRBJ2-7; TRBD1 matches at 8 bases. Germline assignment: CDR1 SGHAT and CDR2 FQNNGV. Trimming removed 8 bases from V and 1 base from J; junction bases left unmatched: 13. This CDR3 is built from 16 residues. The DNA of the CDR3 is TGTGCCAGCCTACCCGGCGGCAGGGGGCTATCCTACGAGCAGTACTTC. As protein: CASLPGGRGLSYEQYF.

The CDR3 sequence: CASSEGRQGVSPLHF. The CDR3 nucleotides read TGTGCCAGCAGTGAAGGGCGGCAGGGGGTCTCACCCCTCCACTTT. The chain is built from TRBV2 and TRBJ1-6, with 7 bases fitting TRBD1. The V segment lost 1 base and the J segment 10 bases; nucleotides outside the gene matches: 7. Looked up from germline, CDR1 is SNHLY and CDR2 is FYNNEI. The CDR3 length is 15 residues.

This clone has just one count. The V and J genes are TRBV5-1 and TRBJ2-2; the D is unclear. CDR3 length equals 14 residues. Per germline, CDR1 SGHRS and CDR2 YFSETQ. The germline V and J ends were trimmed by 3 bases and 0 bases, with 6 bases remaining between them. DNA of the CDR3: TGCGCCAGCAGCTGGGCTTCGAACACCGGGGAGCTGTTTTTT. Translated: CASSWASNTGELFF.

V is TRBV7-9 and J is TRBJ1-4; possible D gene TRBD1, 5 bases. From germline, CDR1 is SEHNR and CDR2 FQNEAQ (reference sequence). This CDR3 region has 15 residues. Trimming cost V 5 bases and J 5 bases, with 15 bases left between them. The CDR3 DNA reads as TGTGCCAGCAGCCCGGACGGGACGGCGAATGAAAAACTGTTTTTT. Protein product: CASSPDGTANEKLFF.

Notes on this clone: This same CDR3 is encoded by further DNA sequences in the sample. The J gene is TRBJ1-1, the V gene TRBV6-5; D is unresolved. V lost 5 bases and J lost 5, with 9 bases in between. Per the germline V gene, CDR1 is MNHEY and CDR2 is SVGAGI. This CDR3 is 12 amino acids long. The CDR3 here is CASSRPGTEAFF. The CDR3 coding sequence is TGTGCCAGCAGTCGTCCGGGGACTGAAGCTTTCTTT.

V is TRBV11-2 and J is TRBJ1-5; TRBD1 is a possible D gene (6 bases). This CDR3 is built from 15 residues. Germline CDR1 and CDR2: SGHAT and FQNNGV. The V end was cut by 1 base, the J end by 5 bases, with 12 bases between. The CDR3 reads CASSLGRGSYQPQHF. CDR3 DNA sequence: TGTGCCAGCAGCTTAGGCAGGGGTTCCTATCAGCCCCAGCATTTT.

The chain links TRBV5-1 to TRBJ1-3; TRBD1 matches at 9 bases. The CDR3 consists of 17 residues. The V gene end was trimmed by 3 bases and the J gene end by 4 bases; junction bases not matched to a gene: 11. The germline gives CDR1 SGHRS, CDR2 YFSETQ. CDR3 residues: CASSSGTGTAGGNTIYF. In nucleotides, the CDR3 is TGCGCCAGCAGCTCCGGGACAGGGACCGCGGGCGGAAACACCATATATTTT. Full variable domain (remainder filled in from reference TRBV5-1 and TRBJ1-3): KAGVTQTPRYLIKTRGQQVTLSCSPISGHRSVSWYQQTPGQGLQFLFEYFSETQRNKGNFPGRFSGRQFSNSRSEMNVSTLELGDSALYLCASSSGTGTAGGNTIYFGEGSWLTVV.

The chain links TRBV3-1 (or the pseudogene TRBV3-2) to TRBJ1-2; TRBD1 agrees at 8 bases. CDR3 length: 13 amino acids. V lost 4 bases to trimming and J lost 3 bases; unmatched junction nucleotides: 1. Germline CDR1 and CDR2: LGHDT and YNNKEL (reference sequence). This chain's CDR3 is CASSPTGDYGYTF. CDR3 DNA sequence: TGTGCCAGCAGCCCGACAGGGGACTATGGCTACACCTTC.

V usage is TRBV27 and J usage is TRBJ1-6; 8 bases fit TRBD1. The CDR3 has 20 amino acids. Germline assignment: CDR1 MNHEY and CDR2 SMNVEV (reference sequence). Trimming took 5 bases from V and 0 from J; bases not matched to a gene: 15. This CDR3 is CASSPDPGTGRSSYNSPLHF. The CDR3 coding sequence is TGTGCCAGCAGTCCCGACCCCGGGACAGGAAGGAGCTCCTATAATTCACCCCTCCACTTT.

The rearrangement joins TRBV7-8 to TRBJ2-7; maybe TRBD1 (6 bases). The CDR3 consists of 12 residues. Trimming shortened V by 4 bases and J by 5 bases, and 9 bases separated the two germline ends. Germline V CDR1 and CDR2: SGHVS, FQNEAQ. CDR3: CASSYHRDEQYF. The CDR3 region has the DNA TGTGCCAGCAGCTACCACAGGGACGAGCAGTACTTC. Full variable domain (missing parts from reference TRBV7-8 and TRBJ2-7): GAGVSQSPRYKVAKRGQDVALRCDPISGHVSLFWYQQALGQGPEFLTYFQNEAQLDKSGLPSDRFFAERPEGSVSTLKIQRTQQEDSAVYLCASSYHRDEQYFGPGTRLTVT.

The chain couples TRBV7-8 to TRBJ1-4, with D maybe TRBD1 (5 bases). V shed 3 bases and J shed 3 bases, with 11 bases lying between them. CDR1 and CDR2 from the germline V gene are SGHVS and FQNEAQ. The length of the CDR3 is 15 residues. The CDR3 sequence: CASSFSGTPNEKLFF. In nucleotides, the CDR3 is TGTGCCAGCAGCTTTTCCGGGACGCCTAATGAAAAACTGTTTTTT.

The chain employs TRBV6-4 and TRBJ2-5; 12 positions agree with TRBD2. The trim removed 6 bases at V and 4 bases at J, leaving 6 bases unmatched. CDR1 MRHNA and CDR2 SNTAGT come from the germline V gene. This CDR3 is built from 15 residues. This CDR3 is CASSPLAGGPETQYF. CDR3 in DNA: TGTGCCAGCAGCCCCCTAGCGGGGGGGCCAGAGACCCAGTACTTC.

The chain links TRBV4-1 to TRBJ2-5, with TRBD2 matching over 9 bases. This CDR3 spans 18 amino acids. CDR1 is MGHRA, CDR2 YSYEKL, per germline. V trimming: 1 base; J trimming: 4 bases; junction bases outside the gene matches: 13. CDR3 in amino acids: CASSQAPGLAGRSETQYF. As DNA, the CDR3 is TGCGCCAGCAGCCAAGCCCCGGGGCTAGCGGGGCGATCAGAGACCCAGTACTTC.

The chain links TRBV4-1 to TRBJ1-2, with D maybe TRBD1 (6 bases). V lost 1 base and J 6 bases, leaving 15 bases between the germline ends. Germline CDR1 is MGHRA and CDR2 is YSYEKL. This CDR3 spans 15 amino acids. In DNA, the CDR3 is TGCGCCAGCAGCCAAGGGACAGCCCCAATGGATGGCTACACCTTC. It is translated as CASSQGTAPMDGYTF.

This rearrangement joins TRBV2 to TRBJ2-3, with 7 positions matching TRBD2. The V and J ends lost 6 bases and 2 bases, in that order; junction bases with no gene match: 5. The germline V gene has CDR1 SNHLY and CDR2 FYNNEI. CDR3 size: 14 residues. The CDR3 protein is CASSREDSTDTQYF. CDR3 DNA sequence: TGTGCCAGCAGCCGGGAGGACTCCACAGATACGCAGTATTTT. Complete variable domain (other parts from reference TRBV2 and TRBJ2-3): EPEVTQTPSHQVTQMGQEVILRCVPISNHLYFYWYRQILGQKVEFLVSFYNNEISEKSEIFDDQFSVERPDGSNFTLKIRSTKLEDSAMYFCASSREDSTDTQYFGPGTRLTVL.

This chain connects TRBV4-1 to TRBJ2-1, with TRBD2 identical over 7 bases. V gave up 0 bases and J gave up 0 bases; unmatched junction bases: 5. There are 17 residues in the CDR3. Germline values: CDR1 MGHRA, CDR2 YSYEKL. In DNA form, the CDR3 reads TGCGCCAGCAGCCAAGATCGGGACTACCTCTCCTACAATGAGCAGTTCTTC. It is translated as CASSQDRDYLSYNEQFF.

The gene calls are TRBV6-5 and TRBJ1-3, with TRBD1 matching 8 bases. Losses at the gene ends were 5 bases for V and 3 bases for J; bases not matched to a gene: 3. This CDR3 contains 14 residues. Germline assignment: CDR1 MNHEY and CDR2 SVGAGI. Written as DNA, the CDR3 is TGTGCCAGCAGTACGACAGGGGTTGGAAACACCATATATTTT. This sequence encodes CASSTTGVGNTIYF.

The CDR3 sequence: CASTRHPEGYEQYF. In DNA, the CDR3 is TGTGCCAGCACCCGACACCCGGAGGGGTACGAGCAGTACTTC. V gene TRBV6-5 combines with J gene TRBJ2-7; possible D gene TRBD2, 6 bases. Germline CDR1 is MNHEY and CDR2 is SVGAGI. Trimming cost V 7 bases and J 4 bases, with 17 bases left between them. CDR3 length equals 14 residues.

This chain uses TRBV10-3 with TRBJ2-1; no clear D. CDR3 length: 13 residues. V was cut by 0 bases and J by 3 bases, with 3 bases left in between. Germline CDR1 is ENHRY and CDR2 is SYGVKD. CDR3 in DNA: TGTGCCATCAGTGAGTCGCTCTACAATGAGCAGTTCTTC. It encodes CAISESLYNEQFF.